These 8 T cell receptor beta chains share one sample of origin, sequenced in a study of read filtering for tumor transcriptome and immune sequencing (dated by TCRdb to 2020 to 2021). The sample was run on an Illumina HiSeq 4000. TCR libraries were constructed from approximately 360 ng RNA using the Immunoverse kit, and molecular barcoded adaptors covering alpha/delta and beta/gamma chains were employed. TCRdb ran its own pipeline on the public reads, namely fastp trimming at Q25 and MiXCR clone calling, and kept in-frame beta chains. Duplicate CDR3 protein sequences are folded into a single record with the most common DNA and genes. The sample yields fewer than 150,000 distinct CDR3 sequences; over 10% were counted once. Together, the top ten hold more than 9.5% of the sample. Sequences were obtained from a population of CD138-negative cells sorted from bone marrow. What the cell subset or site label conveys for this sample: bone marrow mononuclear cells depleted of CD138+ plasma/myeloma cells by negative magnetic selection. All receptors derive from a donor at least 40 years old with multiple myeloma.

V is TRBV29-1 and J is TRBJ1-3; 7 bases map to TRBD1. The CDR3 spans 14 residues. Germline assignment: CDR1 SQVTM and CDR2 ANQGSEA. V dropped 7 bases and J dropped 0; count of bases not matched to a gene: 6. CDR3 loop: CSADRDSSGNTIYF. CDR3 nucleotides: TGCAGCGCCGATCGGGACAGCTCTGGAAACACCATATATTTT.

This clonotype was found many times. This chain connects TRBV3-1 to TRBJ1-2; tentative D call: TRBD1 (5 bases). In germline, CDR1 is LGHDT, CDR2 YNNKEL (reference sequence). The V end lost 1 base, the J end lost 0 bases, and 9 bases lay between the germline ends. The CDR3 is made up of 15 amino acids. The CDR3 sequence: CASSQGDGANYGYTF. The CDR3 coding sequence is TGTGCCAGCAGCCAAGGGGACGGAGCTAACTATGGCTACACCTTC.

This clonotype has at least ten counts. The chain joins TRBV7-8 to TRBJ1-5; tentative D call: TRBD1 (5 bases). Between the trimmed V and J ends, which lost 8 bases and 0 bases, there was a span of 14 bases. CDR3 length: 15 residues. Per the germline V gene, CDR1 is SGHVS and CDR2 is FQNEAQ. In nucleotides, the CDR3 is TGTGCCAGCCGGGGCGGGACGAATAGCAATCAGCCCCAGCATTTT. Its translation: CASRGGTNSNQPQHF. The full variable domain, rest sourced from reference TRBV7-8 and TRBJ1-5, is GAGVSQSPRYKVAKRGQDVALRCDPISGHVSLFWYQQALGQGPEFLTYFQNEAQLDKSGLPSDRFFAERPEGSVSTLKIQRTQQEDSAVYLCASRGGTNSNQPQHFGDGTRLSIL.

A note on this clonotype: This may be a read error, as it is one base from a much larger clone. J is TRBJ2-2 and V is TRBV2; D uncertain. This CDR3 comprises 13 residues. Looked up from germline, CDR1 is SNHLY and CDR2 is FYNNEI. CDR3 sequence reads: CASRQVNTEELFF. The CDR3 bases are TGTGCCAGCAGGCAGGTGAACACCGAGGAGCTGTTTTTT.

On this clonotype: A single base separates this from a much larger clone, so it may be a read error. The chain uses TRBV25-1 and TRBJ1-5; D gene ambiguous. Per the germline V gene, CDR1 is MGHDK and CDR2 is SYGVNS. This CDR3 contains 13 residues. The CDR3 sequence is CASSEYVGRPQRF. As DNA, the CDR3 is TGTGCCAGCAGTGAATATGTTGGCCGGCCCCAGCGTTTT.

The sample holds many counts of this clonotype. This sequence joins TRBV5-1 and TRBJ2-1, with 14 bases aligning to TRBD2. V dropped 0 bases and J dropped 4; count of bases not matched to a gene: 3. Germline CDR1 is SGHRS and CDR2 is YFSETQ. This CDR3 contains 17 residues. CDR3 sequence (DNA): TGCGCCAGCAGCTTGGATGGACTAGCGGGAGGTTACAATGAGCAGTTCTTC. Amino acid sequence: CASSLDGLAGGYNEQFF.

The V gene is TRBV7-8, the J gene TRBJ2-2; D might be TRBD1 (5 bases). The CDR3 totals 17 residues. Germline V gene data show CDR1 as SGHVS and CDR2 as FQNEAQ. Trimming took off 1 base at V and 2 bases at J, with 14 bases between the two ends. The CDR3 DNA reads TGTGCCAGCAGCTTAGGACAGAGAAATCAAAACACCGGGGAGCTGTTTTTT. Amino acids: CASSLGQRNQNTGELFF.

This clonotype turned up a few times. The rearrangement uses TRBV3-1 and TRBJ2-1, with D uncertain. V was cut by 4 bases and J by 0 bases, with 10 bases left in between. The CDR3 consists of 15 residues. From germline, CDR1 is LGHDT and CDR2 YNNKEL (reference sequence). DNA of the CDR3: TGTGCCAGCAGCCCGCCGGAAAGCTCCTACAATGAGCAGTTCTTC. Its protein product is CASSPPESSYNEQFF.